These T cell receptor beta chains were read from a single sample in a study of follicular helper T cells after annual influenza vaccination. Clones were sequenced by immunoSEQ multiplex PCR, and TCRdb holds only the in-frame ones, with some missing. The sample consists of about 27,000 clones, roughly 80% of them appearing once. The sequencing used CXCR5+ CD38- circulating T follicular helper cells from blood, collected on the day of influenza vaccination. These TCRs come from an adult who received the influenza vaccine. CDR3s include the opening cysteine and the closing phenylalanine or tryptophan. D genes are given only for firm matches. Not every row has a clone size; where given, it reads once, few, many or a size class.

d_gene: .; v_gene: TRBV7-2; abundance: .; j_gene: TRBJ2-5; len: 14; CDR3aa: CASSSQAGLETQYF; CDR3nt: TGTGCCAGCAGCTCCCAGGCGGGGTTAGAGACCCAGTACTTC
d_gene: TRBD2; v_gene: TRBV19; abundance: .; j_gene: TRBJ2-6; len: 18; CDR3aa: CASSPLGREHTGANVLTF; CDR3nt: TGTGCCAGTAGCCCCCTCGGGCGGGAGCATACTGGGGCCAACGTCCTGACTTTC
d_gene: .; v_gene: TRBV7-9; abundance: .; j_gene: TRBJ2-5; len: 15; CDR3aa: CASSLGSSLQETQYF; CDR3nt: TGTGCCAGCAGCCTCGGTTCGTCCCTACAAGAGACCCAGTACTTC
d_gene: TRBD1; v_gene: TRBV19; abundance: .; j_gene: TRBJ1-1; len: 15; CDR3aa: CASTRWPGQGTEAFF; CDR3nt: TGTGCCAGTACCCGCTGGCCGGGACAGGGAACCGAAGCTTTCTTT
d_gene: TRBD2; v_gene: TRBV7-2; abundance: .; j_gene: TRBJ2-3; len: 16; CDR3aa: CASSSTSGGAVGTQYF; CDR3nt: TGTGCCAGCAGCTCTACTAGCGGGGGGGCGGTTGGTACGCAGTATTTT
d_gene: TRBD1; v_gene: TRBV6-1; abundance: .; j_gene: TRBJ1-2; len: 14; CDR3aa: CASSDDRGRGGYTF; CDR3nt: TGTGCCAGCAGTGACGACAGGGGGCGCGGGGGCTACACCTTC
d_gene: .; v_gene: TRBV11-2; abundance: .; j_gene: TRBJ2-2; len: 14; CDR3aa: CASSFVLNSGELFF; CDR3nt: TGTGCCAGCAGCTTCGTACTAAACTCCGGGGAGCTGTTTTTT
d_gene: .; v_gene: TRBV4-1; abundance: few; j_gene: TRBJ1-6; len: 14; CDR3aa: CASSPRVSESPLHF; CDR3nt: TGCGCCAGCAGCCCGAGGGTTTCAGAATCACCCCTCCACTTT
d_gene: TRBD1; v_gene: TRBV6-5; abundance: .; j_gene: TRBJ1-4; len: 14; CDR3aa: CASRPQGYGEKLFF; CDR3nt: TGTGCCAGCAGACCACAGGGGTACGGTGAAAAACTGTTTTTT
d_gene: TRBD1; v_gene: TRBV10-2; abundance: .; j_gene: TRBJ1-4; len: 14; CDR3aa: CASSPGQGIEKLFF; CDR3nt: TGCGCCAGCAGTCCGGGACAGGGGATTGAAAAACTGTTTTTT